This T cell receptor beta chain was profiled in a study of immunodeficiency (dated by TCRdb to between 2018 and 2021). The study in broad terms: To search for oligoclonality and VDJ recombination defects, the researchers carried out a repertoire analysis. What the authors observed across the whole study: Between patients and controls, productive entropy and V-J pairing of CD4+ T cells looked similar. Based on top-100 and total clonotype frequencies, severe oligoclonality was found in patient CD8+ T cells but not in patient CD4+ T cells. In the entropy comparisons of patients versus healthy controls, patients were shown as n=3 (open circles), and an effect on thymic development was only suggested as possible.

Trimming takes 4 bases from V and 4 bases from J, and the germline ends sit 8 bases apart. From its cysteine to its phenylalanine, the CDR3 spans 12 amino acids. Left in the record is the CDR3 DNA by itself, 36 bases read in frame from the first base. Per the germline V gene (reference sequence), SGHKS is the CDR1 and YYEKEE is the CDR2. Regarding this clone: Its antigen remains unidentified. No quality values exist for individual bases; no much larger clone is one base distant.

After extraction using the QIAamp DNA Blood Mini Kit, genomic DNA was sent off for immunoSEQ repertoire analysis. Multiplex PCR was used to amplify CDR3 regions from a standard amount of genomic DNA template. An Illumina platform was used to sequence the PCR products. Turning to the authors' computational methods: Sequences were mapped to a reference, using V, D and J gene definitions from IMGT. To eliminate PCR and sequencing errors, a nearest-neighbor clustering algorithm combined closely related sequences. V, D and J usage was examined in productive unique and total sequences using ImmunoSEQ Analyzer tools along with R version 3.6.1. TCRdb limited this immuneACCESS table to in-frame rearrangements with V and J called. A share of clones is missing; checked studies link under half to unresolved V genes, and the rest is unexplained. The V and J calls and clone size are taken from that table; D and trimming were inferred from the DNA. Recorded for this sample are around 2,300 clones; about 89% of them occurred a single time. The top ten constitute roughly 21% of the sample.

Naive CD4 T cells, and even more so naive CD8 T cells, were reduced in the patients, while effector memory subpopulations were expanded. Before TCR sequencing, CD3+CD4+ T cells were sorted from fresh PBMCs. The sample comprised CD4+ T cells from blood. The rearranged chain carries TRBV5-5 and TRBJ1-1; the D gene is unclear. The TCR was taken from a woman aged 18-29 years with POLD1 deficiency. CDR3 protein: CASSPRGTEAFF. The bases read TGTGCCAGCAGCCCCCGGGGCACTGAAGCTTTCTTT.